Sequencing of this T cell receptor (beta chain) was carried out in a study of T cells in Graves' hyperthyroidism and ophthalmopathy. Points from the study as a whole: Most clonotypes that expanded in the thyroid above 0.001 also showed up in blood.

Amplified TCR beta CDR3 regions came from RNA transcripts. HTBI primers were employed in a first-round RT-PCR of the TCR CDR3. TCRdb ran MiXCR on the multiplex PCR reads and lists one entry per CDR3 protein. The data contain 600,000 to 750,000 distinct CDR3 sequences, 17% of them singletons. This clonotype was seen at least ten times. Its antigen is not identified. Researchers barred patients who had uncontrolled infection, other autoimmune disease, pregnancy or lactation. The CDR3 contains 13 residues. Germline CDR1 MNHEY, CDR2 SMNVEV (reference sequence). V lost 3 bases to trimming and J lost 4 bases, with 7 bases between them.

Sequencing was carried out using blood. The V gene is TRBV27, the J gene TRBJ1-5; no clear D gene. The TCR sequence derives from a man aged 45-60 years with Graves' hyperthyroidism. CDR3 coding DNA: TGTGCCAGCAGTTTCGGGATGAATCAGCCCCAGCATTTT. Translated: CASSFGMNQPQHF.